Each of the 2 T cell receptor beta chains below was sequenced from the same sample in a study of shared clonotypes between healthy human individuals. CD45RO negativity and positive selection for CCR7 defined naive CD8 cells, a population that excluded terminally differentiated effector memory CD45RA+ cells. This table comes from immunoSEQ multiplex PCR, and its TCRdb copy is limited to in-frame clones, with some not included. The sample lists around 2,000,000 clones, just under 95% seen once, with approximately 1.2% in the top ten. Sequencing used naive CD8+ T cells sorted from blood. These receptors were obtained from a man aged 18 to 29 in good health.

Remarks on this clone: Additional DNA sequences in this sample encode the identical CDR3. The chain couples TRBV27 to TRBJ2-7, with TRBD1 matching 10 bases. Germline assignment: CDR1 MNHEY and CDR2 SMNVEV (reference sequence). Losses at the gene ends were 3 bases for V and 2 bases for J; bases not matched to a gene: 4. This CDR3 is built from 15 residues. CDR3 loop: CASSLAGQGTYEQYF. The CDR3 nucleotides are TGTGCCAGCAGTTTGGCGGGACAGGGGACCTACGAGCAGTACTTC.

The chain uses TRBV19 and TRBJ2-7, with TRBD1 matching 10 bases. This CDR3 has 14 residues. V shed 10 bases, J shed 3 bases, and the junction held 9 bases outside the gene matches. Germline assignment: CDR1 LNHDA and CDR2 SQIVND (reference sequence). The CDR3 sequence: CATTTGTGDYEQYF. DNA for the CDR3: TGTGCCACTACAACCGGGACAGGGGACTACGAGCAGTACTTC.